What follows is one T cell receptor beta chain and its context. A quantity of about 0.5 to 1 ug RNA underwent reverse transcription using random hexamers. TCRdb re-analysed the immunoSEQ multiplex PCR reads in MiXCR, keeping a single row per CDR3 protein. The sample has 100,000 to 150,000 distinct CDR3 sequences, approximately 94% seen once; the top ten hold around 0.12%. The germline gives CDR1 MNHEY, CDR2 SVGEGT. The CDR3 loop spans 13 amino acids. With 8 bases removed from V and 3 bases from J, the gap between germline ends came to 14 bases. The source of the sample is a study of CD8 T cells in Susac syndrome.

The rearrangement joins TRBV6-2 or TRBV6-3 to TRBJ2-7, with no clear D. The sample comprised CD4+ T cells from PBMCs. This TCR derives from a human donor with multiple sclerosis. The CDR3 nucleotides are TGTGCCAGCTGTACTTCCGGCTGCTACGAGCAGTACTTC. Translated: CASCTSGCYEQYF.